This entry lists 8 T cell receptor beta chains sequenced from one sample in a study of T cells in Graves' hyperthyroidism and ophthalmopathy (dated by TCRdb to between 2018 and 2021). The library was made by multiplex PCR. The sequencer listed for this sample is Illumina HiSeq 2000. Amplification of TCR beta CDR3 regions was carried out from RNA transcripts. A first-round RT-PCR of the TCR CDR3 used the HTBI primer set with the Qiagen OneStep RT-PCR kit. In TCRdb, the public reads were trimmed at Q25 with fastp and aligned with MiXCR, with productive beta chains retained. Duplicate CDR3 protein sequences are folded into a single record with the most common DNA and genes. This sample gives approximately 430,000 distinct CDR3 sequences in total; 14% to 15% of them show up just once. Of the sample, about 13% is held by the ten largest clones. Sample: blood. These receptors all stem from a man aged 18 to 29 with Graves' ophthalmopathy.

This clonotype came up many times. The genes are TRBV27 and TRBJ2-7; 9 bases fit TRBD1. The J segment lost 4 bases and the V segment lost 5 bases, leaving 9 bases of the junction unmatched. Looked up from germline, CDR1 is MNHEY and CDR2 is SMNVEV (reference sequence). This CDR3 has 15 amino acids. The CDR3 loop reads CASSNAGQGSYEQYF. CDR3 sequence (DNA): TGTGCCAGCAGTAACGCGGGACAGGGATCGTACGAGCAGTACTTC.

This clonotype was seen many times. The chain couples TRBV19 to TRBJ2-1; D is possibly TRBD2 (6 bases). The ends were cut back, 1 base at V and 2 bases at J, with 12 bases in the middle. The CDR3 is 16 amino acids. The germline gives CDR1 LNHDA, CDR2 SQIVND (reference sequence). CDR3 sequence (DNA): TGTGCCAGTAGTATAGGGGCGGGACCCACCTACAATGAGCAGTTCTTC. It specifies CASSIGAGPTYNEQFF. Combining the CDR3 with reference TRBV19 and TRBJ2-1 gives the whole variable domain DGGITQSPKYLFRKEGQNVTLSCEQNLNHDAMYWYRQDPGQGLRLIYYSQIVNDFQKGDIAEGYSVSREKKESFPLTVTSAQKNPTAFYLCASSIGAGPTYNEQFFGPGTRLTVL.

The table lists this clonotype with a count of one. This chain uses TRBV6-2 or TRBV6-3 with TRBJ2-1, with D hard to call. Trimming pared 2 bases from V and 6 bases from J, leaving 5 bases between. From germline, CDR1 is MNHEY and CDR2 SVGEGT. This CDR3 has 12 residues. This CDR3 reads CASSYLGNEQFF. The DNA of the CDR3 is TGTGCCAGCAGTTACCTCGGCAATGAGCAGTTCTTC.

This clonotype showed up many times. The chain is built from TRBV5-1 and TRBJ1-4; D gene ambiguous. V gave up 4 bases and J gave up 3 bases, with 10 bases separating them. Germline V gene sequence: CDR1 SGHRS, CDR2 YFSETQ. This CDR3 has 14 residues. CDR3 nucleotide sequence: TGCGCCAGCAGCGCCGGGTCCTCTAATGAAAAACTGTTTTTT. This sequence encodes CASSAGSSNEKLFF.

The V gene is TRBV3-1, the J gene TRBJ2-3, with a tentative D call TRBD2 (5 bases). Trimming removed 3 bases from V and 1 base from J, with 17 bases in between. Germline values: CDR1 LGHDT, CDR2 YNNKEL (reference sequence). This CDR3 spans 17 amino acids. CDR3 nucleotide sequence: TGTGCCAGCAGCCATGTTGGGATTCCACTAGGCACAGATACGCAGTATTTT. Translated, it gives CASSHVGIPLGTDTQYF.

This clonotype was recorded many times. The chain is built from TRBV24-1 and TRBJ2-5; D gene ambiguous. Trimming removed 7 bases at V and 2 bases at J, with 4 bases between. Germline CDR1 and CDR2: KGHDR and SFDVKD. The CDR3 totals 11 residues. CDR3 nucleotide sequence: TGTGCCACCAGGGATCAAGAGACCCAGTACTTC. The encoded protein is CATRDQETQYF.

This clonotype was observed a handful of times. CDR3 sequence reads: CASSSPGLALYNEQFF. In DNA form, the CDR3 reads TGTGCCAGCAGTTCCCCGGGACTAGCGCTCTACAATGAGCAGTTCTTC. The chain is built from TRBV12-3 or TRBV12-4 and TRBJ2-1, with 10 bases fitting TRBD2. The CDR3 is 16 residues long. Trimming took 4 bases from V and 3 from J; bases not matched to a gene: 6.

Remarks on this clonotype: This may be a read error: a much more frequent sequence differs by one nucleotide. This chain's CDR3 is CAITADSFYEQYF. DNA for the CDR3: TGTGCCATCACTGCGGACAGCTTCTACGAGCAGTACTTC. V is TRBV10-3 and J is TRBJ2-7; maybe TRBD1 (6 bases). The CDR3 contains 13 residues. Germline V gene data show CDR1 as ENHRY and CDR2 as SYGVKD. V shed 7 bases and J shed 3 bases, with 13 bases lying between them.